The 22 T cell receptor beta chains below come from one sample, sequenced in a study of T cell repertoires in cytomegalovirus infection. MiXCR, run by TCRdb on the reads, gives a single entry per CDR3 protein. The profile covers around 190,000 distinct CDR3 sequences, with under 15% appearing a single time and more than 20% taken by the ten largest. Material: PBMCs. Every receptor here comes from a human donor in good health (CMV status not recorded). Some clones in this sample may be carry-over from other donors' samples.

This clonotype was observed a few times. The V call is TRBV5-6, the J call TRBJ1-5, with unresolved D. The germline gives CDR1 SGHDT, CDR2 YYEEEE. Trimming pared 4 bases from V and 4 bases from J, leaving 15 bases between. The CDR3 contains 15 residues. The chain's CDR3 is CASSTRTVPNQPQHF. The CDR3 coding sequence is TGTGCCAGCAGCACCCGGACGGTACCTAATCAGCCCCAGCATTTT.

There are many counts of this clonotype. The CDR3 coding sequence is TGTGCCAGCAGACTGCAGGGAGGCAATCAGCCCCAGCATTTT. It encodes CASRLQGGNQPQHF. The chain is built from TRBV12-3 or TRBV12-4 and TRBJ1-5; D is possibly TRBD1 (5 bases). V lost 6 bases and J 2 bases, leaving 11 bases between the germline ends. There are 14 residues in the CDR3.

In the case of this clonotype: Possible read error: a much larger clone is one base away. V gene TRBV28 combines with J gene TRBJ1-3, with D perhaps matching TRBD1 (6 bases). This CDR3 contains 16 residues. Germline assignment: CDR1 MDHEN and CDR2 SYDVKM. The CDR3 protein is CASSLDSHFSGTTIYF. CDR3 nucleotides: TGTGCCAGCAGTCTGGACAGCCACTTTTCTGGAACCACCATATATTTT.

This clonotype was recorded at least ten times. The chain recombines TRBV7-3 with TRBJ2-3; the D gene could be TRBD1 or TRBD2 (5 bases each). The CDR3 contains 14 residues. Deletions cut 4 bases from V and 4 bases from J, with 12 bases between. The germline CDR1 and CDR2 sequences are SGHTA and FQGTGA. Here the CDR3 reads CASSSPGDPDTQYF. CDR3 nucleotide sequence: TGTGCCAGCAGCTCCCCCGGGGACCCAGATACGCAGTATTTT.

This clonotype appeared many times. The genes are TRBV6-2 or TRBV6-3 and TRBJ2-7, with 7 bases identical to TRBD1. Unmatched junction bases numbered 10, after V lost 6 bases and J lost 2 bases. Germline V CDR1 and CDR2: MNHEY, SVGEGT. The CDR3 has 15 residues. CDR3 residues: CASRTPYDRAYEQYF. Written as DNA, the CDR3 is TGTGCCAGCAGAACTCCCTACGACAGGGCCTACGAGCAGTACTTC.

In this sample, this clonotype turned up many times. The J gene is TRBJ2-1, the V gene TRBV10-3; maybe TRBD1 (6 bases). This CDR3 is built from 11 residues. V shed 4 bases and J shed 8 bases, with 6 bases lying between them. Germline loops: CDR1 ENHRY, CDR2 SYGVKD. The CDR3 DNA reads TGTGCCATCAGTGCAGGGGATGAGCAGTTCTTC. Translated, it gives CAISAGDEQFF.

This clonotype has at least ten counts. The J gene is TRBJ2-2, the V gene TRBV2; 10 nucleotides match TRBD2. V lost 6 bases and J lost 0; bases outside the gene matches: 7. The CDR3 covers 17 residues. Germline CDR1 and CDR2: SNHLY and FYNNEI. The CDR3 bases are TGTGCCAGCAGGCGGGCTAGCGGGGGCACGAACACCGGGGAGCTGTTTTTT. Amino acids: CASRRASGGTNTGELFF.

This clonotype was counted many times. The chain uses TRBV7-3 and TRBJ2-6; the D is unclear. V lost 6 bases, J lost 0 bases, and 3 bases lay in between. CDR3 length equals 13 residues. Germline V lookup: CDR1 SGHTA, CDR2 FQGTGA. The CDR3 region is CASSPSGANVLTF. The CDR3 bases are TGTGCCAGCAGTCCCTCTGGGGCCAACGTCCTGACTTTC.

This clonotype has only a few counts. The chain employs TRBV5-1 and TRBJ1-6; maybe TRBD1 (6 bases). Germline V CDR1 and CDR2: SGHRS, YFSETQ. The CDR3 is made up of 17 amino acids. V dropped 0 bases and J dropped 4 bases, with 14 bases sitting between them. CDR3 nucleotides: TGCGCCAGCAGCTTGGCAAACGGCAGGGGTTATAATTCACCCCTCCACTTT. It encodes CASSLANGRGYNSPLHF.

In this sample, this clonotype turned up a few times. The chain uses TRBV5-4 and TRBJ2-5; 7 positions match TRBD2. This CDR3 comprises 14 residues. The V gene end was trimmed by 0 bases and the J gene end by 5 bases; junction bases not matched to a gene: 4. Germline V lookup: CDR1 SGHNT, CDR2 YYREEE (reference sequence). This chain's CDR3 is CASSLVGGGETQYF. CDR3 coding DNA: TGTGCCAGCAGCTTGGTTGGGGGAGGGGAGACCCAGTACTTC.

The chain carries TRBV20-1 and TRBJ1-1, with 11 nucleotides matching TRBD1. Germline-derived CDR1 and CDR2 are DFQATT and SNEGSKA (reference sequence). There are 15 residues in the CDR3. The V and J ends lost 5 bases and 0 bases, in that order; junction bases with no gene match: 5. DNA of the CDR3: TGCAGTGCTGCTGGACAGGGGGCGATGAACACTGAAGCTTTCTTT. Protein: CSAAGQGAMNTEAFF.

This clonotype appeared once. A clone one base away is much larger, so this may be a read error. CDR3 loop: CASSLDPLAGFGVPYNEQSF. Here the CDR3 DNA reads TGTGCCAGCAGCCTTGACCCACTAGCGGGGTTCGGAGTCCCCTACAATGAGCAGTCCTTC. The chain combines TRBV7-2 with TRBJ2-1, with 10 bases lining up with TRBD2. The CDR3 has 20 amino acids. Germline V gene sequence: CDR1 SGHTA, CDR2 FQGNSA.

This clonotype appeared a few times. The V gene is TRBV7-3, the J gene TRBJ1-1; no definite D call. V was shortened by 3 bases and J by 0 bases, with 5 bases between the two germline ends. Germline CDR1 SGHTA, CDR2 FQGTGA. The CDR3 contains 13 residues. CDR3 in amino acids: CASSFYLNTEAFF. The DNA of the CDR3 is TGTGCCAGCAGCTTCTATCTGAACACTGAAGCTTTCTTT. The full variable domain, in which reference TRBV7-3 and TRBJ1-1 provide the parts outside the CDR3, is GAGVSQTPSNKVTEKGKYVELRCDPISGHTALYWYRQSLGQGPEFLIYFQGTGAADDSGLPNDRFFAVRPEGSVSTLKIQRTERGDSAVYLCASSFYLNTEAFFGQGTRLTVV.

The CDR3, as DNA: TGTGCCAGCAGTTTCTTCGGTGGGGAGCAGTTCTTC. Amino acid sequence: CASSFFGGEQFF. The V and J genes are TRBV6-5 and TRBJ2-1; D is ambiguous. Germline V gene sequence: CDR1 MNHEY, CDR2 SVGAGI. Trimming stripped 4 bases from V and 10 bases from J, with 11 bases between. CDR3 length: 12 amino acids.

This clonotype has a count of ten or more. The V gene is TRBV28, the J gene TRBJ2-1; no clear D gene. The V end lost 5 bases, the J end lost 5 bases, and 13 bases lay between the germline ends. This CDR3 is 14 amino acids long. Germline lookup yields CDR1 MDHEN and CDR2 SYDVKM. The CDR3 here is CASSPLDLNNEQFF. The CDR3 region has the DNA TGTGCCAGCAGTCCACTCGACTTAAACAATGAGCAGTTCTTC.

This clonotype came up many times. The genes are TRBV7-2 and TRBJ1-1; D unclear. V shed 4 bases and J shed 5 bases, with 8 bases lying between them. Germline assignment: CDR1 SGHTA and CDR2 FQGNSA. The CDR3 covers 12 residues. CDR3 sequence reads: CASSWEVTEAFF. CDR3 bases: TGTGCCAGCAGCTGGGAGGTTACTGAAGCTTTCTTT.

The chain recombines TRBV29-1 with TRBJ2-5; TRBD2 matches 7 bases. The CDR3 has 12 amino acids. Germline CDR1 is SQVTM and CDR2 is ANQGSEA. J lost 7 bases, V lost 4 bases, and 6 bases had no gene match. The CDR3 sequence: CSVGSWGGTQYF. CDR3 in DNA: TGCAGCGTTGGGTCCTGGGGGGGGACCCAGTACTTC.

The chain has TRBV14 and TRBJ2-7, with D maybe TRBD1 (6 bases). The V gene's germline CDR1 is SGHDN and CDR2 FVKESK. This CDR3 spans 13 amino acids. V was shortened by 1 base and J by 5 bases, with 9 bases between the two germline ends. The CDR3 spells CASSQVGAHEQYF. The CDR3 DNA follows: TGTGCCAGCAGCCAAGTGGGGGCCCACGAGCAGTACTTC. Variable domain in full (rest from reference TRBV14 and TRBJ2-7): EAGVTQFPSHSVIEKGQTVTLRCDPISGHDNLYWYRRVMGKEIKFLLHFVKESKQDESGMPNNRFLAERTGGTYSTLKVQPAELEDSGVYFCASSQVGAHEQYFGPGTRLTVT.

The chain has TRBV7-9 and TRBJ2-5; tentatively, D is TRBD1 or TRBD2 (6 bases each). The CDR3 loop spans 11 amino acids. Trimming cost V 4 bases and J 10 bases, with 10 bases left between them. The germline gives CDR1 SEHNR, CDR2 FQNEAQ (reference sequence). The CDR3 DNA follows: TGTGCCAGCAGCTCAGAGGGGGGCCAGTACTTC. The encoded protein is CASSSEGGQYF.

This clonotype was seen many times. CDR3 nucleotide sequence: TGTGCCAGCAGCTTAAGCAGGGGGAATGAGCAGTTCTTC. Encoded protein: CASSLSRGNEQFF. This rearrangement joins TRBV7-3 to TRBJ2-1; 7 bases line up with TRBD1. V was clipped by 1 base and J by 7 bases; unmatched bases: 1. The CDR3 extends over 13 amino acids. Germline V gives CDR1 SGHTA, CDR2 FQGTGA. The full variable domain, with the rest looked up from reference TRBV7-3 and TRBJ2-1, is GAGVSQTPSNKVTEKGKYVELRCDPISGHTALYWYRQSLGQGPEFLIYFQGTGAADDSGLPNDRFFAVRPEGSVSTLKIQRTERGDSAVYLCASSLSRGNEQFFGPGTRLTVL.

A word on this clonotype: A junction boundary mismatches the germline segment, possibly from a read error. The V call is TRBV6-2 or TRBV6-3, the J call TRBJ1-4; D unclear. The germline gives CDR1 MNHEY, CDR2 SVGEGT. This CDR3 spans 14 amino acids. Here the CDR3 DNA reads TGTGCCAGCAGTTACGTGGCAACTAATGAAAAACTGTCTTTT. Its protein product is CASSYVATNEKLSF.

The chain recombines TRBV5-4 with TRBJ2-1, with a weak D call TRBD1 (5 bases). The V gene lost 5 bases and the J gene lost 0 bases, with 15 bases spanning the gap. The CDR3 length is 16 residues. Germline V gene sequence: CDR1 SGHNT, CDR2 YYREEE (reference sequence). CDR3 region: CASSRVGQPSYNEQFF. CDR3 bases: TGTGCCAGCAGTCGTGTCGGACAACCCTCCTACAATGAGCAGTTCTTC.